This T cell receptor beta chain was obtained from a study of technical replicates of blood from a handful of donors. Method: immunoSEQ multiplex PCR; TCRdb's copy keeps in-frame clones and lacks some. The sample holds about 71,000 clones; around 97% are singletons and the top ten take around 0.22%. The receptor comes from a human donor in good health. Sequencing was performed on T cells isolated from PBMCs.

For the CDR3, the DNA is TGCAGCGTAACTAGCGGGAGGGCGTCTGAGCAGTTCTTC. It yields the protein CSVTSGRASEQFF. V gene TRBV29-1 combines with J gene TRBJ2-1, with TRBD2 identical over 13 bases. V lost 6 bases, J lost 9 bases, and 5 bases stayed unmatched. Germline CDR1 and CDR2: SQVTM and ANQGSEA. This CDR3 has 13 amino acids.